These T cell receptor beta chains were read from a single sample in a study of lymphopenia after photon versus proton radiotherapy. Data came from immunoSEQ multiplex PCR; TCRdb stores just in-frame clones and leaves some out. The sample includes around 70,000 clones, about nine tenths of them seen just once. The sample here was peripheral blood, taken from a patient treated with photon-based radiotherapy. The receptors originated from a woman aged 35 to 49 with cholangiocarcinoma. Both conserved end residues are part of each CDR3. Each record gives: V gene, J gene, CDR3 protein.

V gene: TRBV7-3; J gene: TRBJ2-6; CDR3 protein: CASSPYPLTGGSSGANVLTF
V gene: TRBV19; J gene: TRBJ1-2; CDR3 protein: CASSIGRRANYGYTF
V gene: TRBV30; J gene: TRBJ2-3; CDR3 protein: CAWSSGRALTGRRTDTQYF
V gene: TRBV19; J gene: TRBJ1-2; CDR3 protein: CASSRQGPGYTF
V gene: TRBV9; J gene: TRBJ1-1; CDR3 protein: CASSVADRPTMNTEAFF
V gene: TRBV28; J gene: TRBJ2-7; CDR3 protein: CASSKPYEQYF
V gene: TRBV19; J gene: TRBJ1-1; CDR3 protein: CASSIGILGTEAFF
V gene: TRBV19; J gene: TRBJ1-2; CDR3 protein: CASSPRGSYGYTF
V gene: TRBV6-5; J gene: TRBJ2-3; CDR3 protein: CASRYRGLSTDTQYF
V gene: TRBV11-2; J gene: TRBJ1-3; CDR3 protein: CASSLYSGNTIYF
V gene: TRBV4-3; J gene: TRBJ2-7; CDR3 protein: CASSQGRGSYEQYF
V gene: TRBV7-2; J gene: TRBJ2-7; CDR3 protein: CASSLERGATYEQYF
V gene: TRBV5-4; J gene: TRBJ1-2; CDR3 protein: CASSLGRLGTGDSRGRYTF
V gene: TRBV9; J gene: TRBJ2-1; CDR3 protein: CASSVGTGGWSSYNEQFF
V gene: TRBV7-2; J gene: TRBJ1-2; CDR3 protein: CASSPDLKPYGYTF
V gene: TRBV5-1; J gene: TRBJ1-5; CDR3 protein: CASSLVGSEQPQHF
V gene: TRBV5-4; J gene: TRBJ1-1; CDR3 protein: CASSPIRQGDPEAFF
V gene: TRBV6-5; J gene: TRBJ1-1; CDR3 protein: CASSYLRSTEAFF
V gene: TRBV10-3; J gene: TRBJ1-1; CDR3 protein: CAISITGGATTEAFF
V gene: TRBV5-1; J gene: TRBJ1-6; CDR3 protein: CASSIAQGDGSPLHF
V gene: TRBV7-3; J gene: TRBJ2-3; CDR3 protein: CASSLQGARTDTQYF
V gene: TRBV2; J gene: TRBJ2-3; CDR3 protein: CATRGWLADLTSTDTQYF
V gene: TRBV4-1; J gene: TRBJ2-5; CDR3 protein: CASSQQGREETQYF
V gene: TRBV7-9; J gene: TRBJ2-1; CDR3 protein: CASTTGSSYNEQFF
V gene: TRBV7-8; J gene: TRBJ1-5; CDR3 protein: CASSSRAGERVQPQHF
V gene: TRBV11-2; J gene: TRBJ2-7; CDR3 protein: CASSLFSGRRGTGIQYF
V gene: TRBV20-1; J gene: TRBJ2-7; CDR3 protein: CSARFQYEQYF
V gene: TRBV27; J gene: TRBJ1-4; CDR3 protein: CASSLRGGGEKLFF
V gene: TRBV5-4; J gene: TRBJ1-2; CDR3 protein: CASSRPGQGHFGYTF
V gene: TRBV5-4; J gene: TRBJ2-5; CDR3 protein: CASSLGQKETQYF
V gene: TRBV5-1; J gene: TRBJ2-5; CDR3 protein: CASTAPGGAETQYF
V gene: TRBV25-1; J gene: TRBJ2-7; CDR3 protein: CASSERGGASYEQYF